Each of the 17 T cell receptor beta chains below was sequenced from the same sample in a study of metastatic and nonmetastatic thyroid tumors. TCRdb redid the clone calls on the PCR reads using MiXCR. The profile shows more than 12,000 clones, about 3.5% of them singletons. All patients were untreated before thyroid surgery. The specimen sequenced was tumor tissue. The receptors shown here come from a female donor with papillary thyroid cancer or a benign thyroid nodule (not recorded which). Some clones in this sample may be carry-over from other donors' samples.

This chain connects TRBV28 to TRBJ2-5; TRBD2 agrees at 9 bases. The CDR3 length is 14 residues. V lost 6 bases to trimming and J lost 5 bases; unmatched junction nucleotides: 7. Germline V lookup: CDR1 MDHEN, CDR2 SYDVKM. The CDR3 DNA follows: TGTGCCAGCAGATTCTTAGCGGGAGTGGAGACCCAGTACTTC. It yields the protein CASRFLAGVETQYF.

This chain connects TRBV28 to TRBJ2-1; possible D gene TRBD2, 6 bases. The germline CDR1 and CDR2 sequences are MDHEN and SYDVKM. Deletions cut 5 bases from V and 0 bases from J, with 11 bases between. This CDR3 is built from 15 residues. The chain's CDR3 is CASSETTSSYNEQFF. DNA for the CDR3: TGTGCCAGCAGTGAGACGACTAGCTCCTACAATGAGCAGTTCTTC.

The chain combines TRBV2 with TRBJ1-5; unclear D gene. Trimming stripped 7 bases from V and 6 bases from J, with 10 bases between. Germline loops: CDR1 SNHLY, CDR2 FYNNEI. The CDR3 length is 12 residues. The CDR3 sequence is CASTGEGQPQHF. CDR3 DNA: TGTGCCAGCACGGGTGAGGGTCAGCCCCAGCATTTT. Full variable domain (outside the CDR3, taken from reference TRBV2 and TRBJ1-5): EPEVTQTPSHQVTQMGQEVILRCVPISNHLYFYWYRQILGQKVEFLVSFYNNEISEKSEIFDDQFSVERPDGSNFTLKIRSTKLEDSAMYFCASTGEGQPQHFGDGTRLSIL.

This clone was detected ten times or more. This chain connects TRBV5-6 to TRBJ2-3; 8 bases agree with TRBD2. The CDR3 sequence is 17 residues long. In germline, CDR1 is SGHDT, CDR2 YYEEEE. J gave up 6 bases and V 1 base, and 13 bases lay outside the gene matches. CDR3 protein: CASSLWASGWTPDTQYF. In DNA form, the CDR3 reads TGTGCCAGCAGCTTGTGGGCTAGCGGGTGGACCCCTGATACGCAGTATTTT. Based on the CDR3 plus reference TRBV5-6 and TRBJ2-3, the full variable domain is DAGVTQSPTHLIKTRGQQVTLRCSPKSGHDTVSWYQQALGQGPQFIFQYYEEEERQRGNFPDRFSGHQFPNYSSELNVNALLLGDSALYLCASSLWASGWTPDTQYFGPGTRLTVL.

The table lists this clone with a few counts. The rearrangement joins TRBV2 to TRBJ1-2, with a possible D match to TRBD1 (6 bases). CDR1 and CDR2 (germline): SNHLY, FYNNEI. The length of the CDR3 is 13 residues. Trimming removed 8 bases at V and 8 bases at J, with 18 bases between. This chain's CDR3 is CASGSLQGGGYTF. Here the CDR3 DNA reads TGTGCCAGCGGAAGTCTACAGGGCGGGGGCTACACCTTC.

The gene calls are TRBV20-1 and TRBJ2-5; D not resolved. Germline values: CDR1 DFQATT, CDR2 SNEGSKA (reference sequence). Trimming shortened V by 0 bases and J by 4 bases, and 18 bases separated the two germline ends. This CDR3 has 16 amino acids. CDR3 bases: TGCAGTGCTAGAGATCGGCACCCCCGGCAGGTAGAGACCCAGTACTTC. Translated, it gives CSARDRHPRQVETQYF.

This clone was observed many times. At the DNA level, this CDR3 is encoded by other sequences in the same sample as well. The J gene is TRBJ2-7, the V gene TRBV6-2 or TRBV6-3; 11 bases are a match to TRBD2. The CDR3 is 16 residues long. The J segment lost 0 bases and the V segment lost 5 bases, leaving 6 bases of the junction unmatched. Germline lookup yields CDR1 MNHEY and CDR2 SVGEGT. The CDR3 loop is CASSRTSGGTSYEQYF. The CDR3 DNA reads TGTGCCAGCAGTAGAACTAGCGGGGGAACCTCCTACGAGCAGTACTTC.

This clone was counted between two and nine times. This chain joins TRBV6-2 or TRBV6-3 and TRBJ2-3; no clear D gene. The ends were cut back, 6 bases at V and 6 bases at J, with 10 bases in the middle. Germline CDR1 is MNHEY and CDR2 is SVGEGT. The CDR3 runs 12 residues. In DNA, the CDR3 is TGTGCCAGCAGCTCTCCTAGGGATACGCAGTATTTT. The encoded protein is CASSSPRDTQYF.

This clone was counted between two and nine times. The V call is TRBV6-2 or TRBV6-3, the J call TRBJ2-2; D might be TRBD2 (7 bases). The CDR3 extends over 15 amino acids. With 5 bases removed from V and 7 bases from J, the gap between germline ends came to 17 bases. Germline V lookup: CDR1 MNHEY, CDR2 SVGEGT. CDR3 amino acids: CASSQGRGDLGELFF. CDR3 DNA sequence: TGTGCCAGCAGTCAGGGGAGGGGGGACCTCGGGGAGCTGTTTTTT.

This chain joins TRBV6-2 or TRBV6-3 and TRBJ2-7; D call uncertain. V gave up 5 bases and J gave up 0 bases, with 8 bases separating them. The CDR3 length is 13 residues. Germline loops: CDR1 MNHEY, CDR2 SVGEGT. The CDR3 loop is CASSNRVSYEQYF. CDR3 DNA sequence: TGTGCCAGCAGTAATCGGGTCTCCTACGAGCAGTACTTC.

V and J are TRBV28 and TRBJ2-7; 15 bases map to TRBD2. CDR1 is MDHEN, CDR2 SYDVKM, per germline. V dropped 7 bases and J dropped 4; count of bases not matched to a gene: 11. This CDR3 spans 17 amino acids. The CDR3 region has the DNA TGTGCCAGCATGACACAGGGGGGACTAGCGGGGGGATACGAGCAGTACTTC. Amino acids: CASMTQGGLAGGYEQYF.

The chain has TRBV20-1 and TRBJ2-2; D ambiguous. Germline values: CDR1 DFQATT, CDR2 SNEGSKA (reference sequence). V lost 2 bases and J 7 bases, leaving 11 bases between the germline ends. This CDR3 contains 13 residues. In DNA form, the CDR3 reads TGCAGTGCTAGAACGTGCAGACGCGGGGAGCTGTTTTTT. Amino acids: CSARTCRRGELFF.

There are a few counts of this clone. The rearrangement uses TRBV6-1 and TRBJ2-7; the D gene is possibly TRBD2 (7 bases). CDR1 is MNHNS and CDR2 is SASEGT in the germline V gene. The CDR3 is 14 amino acids. Trimming removed 1 base from V and 6 bases from J, with 13 bases in between. CDR3 nucleotide sequence: TGTGCCAGCAGTGAAGAGGGGGGGGCGGGCGAGCAGTACTTC. Its protein is CASSEEGGAGEQYF.

This clone showed up just a few times. The V call is TRBV6-1, the J call TRBJ1-4; 7 nucleotides match TRBD1. Germline V CDR1 and CDR2: MNHNS, SASEGT. CDR3 size: 15 residues. V lost 3 bases and J lost 7; bases outside the gene matches: 8. CDR3 DNA: TGTGCCAGCAGTGATCAACAGGGGATGCCTGAAAAACTGTTTTTT. It is translated as CASSDQQGMPEKLFF.

This clone was seen a few times. The chain is built from TRBV5-4 and TRBJ2-3; TRBD2 agrees at 12 bases. Germline V gene data show CDR1 as SGHNT and CDR2 as YYREEE (reference sequence). The CDR3 sequence is 16 residues long. V gave up 1 base and J gave up 4 bases; unmatched junction bases: 4. The CDR3 loop is CASSLRLAGEPDTQYF. CDR3 coding DNA: TGTGCCAGCAGCTTGAGACTAGCGGGAGAACCAGATACGCAGTATTTT.

There are a few counts of this clone. The V call is TRBV6-2 or TRBV6-3, the J call TRBJ2-7; D is tentatively TRBD1 or TRBD2 (6 bases each). The CDR3 contains 13 residues. V was shortened by 7 bases and J by 4 bases, with 14 bases between the two germline ends. The germline CDR1 and CDR2 sequences are MNHEY and SVGEGT. The CDR3 bases are TGTGCCAGCAACGAGGGGGGACAATACGAGCAGTACTTC. Its protein is CASNEGGQYEQYF.

This clone was detected only a few times. The genes are TRBV6-1 and TRBJ2-7; TRBD1 or TRBD2 may be the D gene (5 bases each). Germline V gives CDR1 MNHNS, CDR2 SASEGT. V gave up 3 bases and J gave up 3 bases, with 15 bases separating them. CDR3 length equals 15 residues. The CDR3 spells CASSEEAGNYYEQYF. In DNA, the CDR3 is TGTGCCAGCAGTGAGGAGGCAGGGAACTACTACGAGCAGTACTTC.